This is a list of T cell receptor beta chains from one sample in a study of read filtering for tumor transcriptome and immune sequencing. TCRdb itself ran the reads through MiXCR, one entry per CDR3 protein. The data contain 100,000 to 150,000 distinct CDR3 sequences, approximately 12% of them singletons. The sequencing input was a population of CD138-negative cells sorted from bone marrow. Receptors originate from a donor aged 40 or older with multiple myeloma. Each CDR3 is given without its conserved first and last residue. Size values are once, few and many counts, or a class for expanded clones, and some rows have none.

few	TRBV25-1	12	TRBJ2-1	ASSEQGQYNEQF
many	TRBV6-2/TRBV6-3	14	TRBJ2-1	ASSYPSGRAYNEQF
many	TRBV7-2	13	TRBJ1-5	ASSLDGLSNQPQH
many	TRBV2	12	TRBJ1-5	ASNSVRRQGPQH
many	TRBV3-1	14	TRBJ2-6	ASSLWRGAGANVLT
many	TRBV9	14	TRBJ2-3	ASSSGGGGVVDTQY
few	TRBV7-3	12	TRBJ2-6	ASSGPRGANVLT
many	TRBV24-1	11	TRBJ2-7	ATSDGAAYEQY
few	TRBV18	13	TRBJ1-1	ASSPLASQNTEAF
.	TRBV29-1	13	TRBJ2-3	SVEIGGIGIDTQY
many	TRBV3-1	11	TRBJ2-5	ASSQAHGETQY
many	TRBV5-1	13	TRBJ2-3	ASSLEGHITDTQY
.	TRBV6-6	10	TRBJ2-5	ASGDSQETQY
many	TRBV20-1	12	TRBJ2-3	SVEPSPSTDTQY
.	TRBV20-1	10	TRBJ2-7	SAGGSSYGQY
many	TRBV6-2/TRBV6-3	14	TRBJ1-1	ASSEHRNNMNTEAF
many	TRBV6-1	13	TRBJ2-5	ASSLSTAPGETQY
.	TRBV5-1	14	TRBJ2-3	ASSSGLAGERDTPY
few	TRBV5-6	14	TRBJ1-3	ASSLSGATMGNTIY
many	TRBV6-6	15	TRBJ1-1	ASSYPGQGALSGEAF
many	TRBV7-2	12	TRBJ2-5	ASSYNPGPETQY
many	TRBV11-3	12	TRBJ2-3	ASSSRTGADTQY
many	TRBV20-1	13	TRBJ2-3	SAHRTLAPTDTQY
many	TRBV3-1	14	TRBJ1-5	ASSQDSRGRNQPQH
many	TRBV5-1	12	TRBJ2-2	ASNVEGNTGELF
many	TRBV6-2/TRBV6-3	11	TRBJ2-5	ASSYVGYETQY
.	TRBV19	16	TRBJ2-2	ASSPGTSGRAKVGELF
many	TRBV20-1	12	TRBJ1-2	SAPRDRGFFGYT